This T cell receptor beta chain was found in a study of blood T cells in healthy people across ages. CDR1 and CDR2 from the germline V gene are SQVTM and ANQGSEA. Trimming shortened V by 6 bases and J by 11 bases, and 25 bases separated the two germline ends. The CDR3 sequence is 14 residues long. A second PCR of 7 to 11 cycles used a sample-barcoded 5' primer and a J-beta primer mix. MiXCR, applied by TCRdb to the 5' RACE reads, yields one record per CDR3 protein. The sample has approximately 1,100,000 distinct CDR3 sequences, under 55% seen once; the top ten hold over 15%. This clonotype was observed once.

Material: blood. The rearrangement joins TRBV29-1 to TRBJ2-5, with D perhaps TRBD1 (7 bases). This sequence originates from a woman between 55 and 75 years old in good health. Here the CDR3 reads CSVRQGGKYNEQYF. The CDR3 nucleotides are TGCAGCGTCCGCCAGGGGGGCAAATACAATGAGCAGTACTTC.